The rows below give T cell receptor beta chains drawn from one sample of a study of CD8 T cells in Susac syndrome. One entry per CDR3 protein, called by TCRdb with MiXCR from the immunoSEQ multiplex PCR reads. The sample includes around 130,000 distinct CDR3 sequences, about 90% seen only once; the top ten take around 0.24%. The sequenced material came from CD8+ T cells from PBMCs. These receptors were obtained from a human donor with multiple sclerosis. The CDR3 runs from the conserved cysteine through the conserved F or W. The order of the fields is J gene, D gene, clone size, V gene, CDR3 DNA, CDR3 protein. D genes are given only for firm matches. Only part of the rows carry a size: once, few, many, or a class if the clone is expanded.

>TRBJ1-1|.|.|TRBV4-3
TGCGCCAGCAGCCAAGAAAAAATGAACACTGAAGCTTTCTTT
CASSQEKMNTEAFF
>TRBJ2-7|TRBD2|.|TRBV4-1
TGCGCCAGCAGCCAAGACGCCTATTCTGGGACTAGCGGGAATCCCTACGAGCAGTACTTC
CASSQDAYSGTSGNPYEQYF
>TRBJ1-2|.|.|TRBV2
TGTGCCAGCAGTGAAGGTTCGGTGCGGAGTGCAGAGGGCTACACCTTC
CASSEGSVRSAEGYTF
>TRBJ2-5|.|.|TRBV29-1
TGCAGCCTTAAAGTCGGGGCGTGGGAGACCCAGTACTTC
CSLKVGAWETQYF
>TRBJ2-1|TRBD1|few|TRBV27
TGTGCCAGCAGTTTAAACAGGGGGACTGAGCAGTTCTTC
CASSLNRGTEQFF
>TRBJ2-7|.|.|TRBV6-2/TRBV6-3
TGTGCCAGCAGTTACGGAGAGTGGGAGCAGTACTTC
CASSYGEWEQYF
>TRBJ2-1|TRBD2|once|TRBV13
TGTGCCAGCAGCCCGGGCGGCGGGAGCTTTTACAATGAGCAGTTCTTC
CASSPGGGSFYNEQFF
>TRBJ2-5|TRBD1|.|TRBV9
TGTGCCAGCAGCGCCGGTCCAGGACAGGGGGAGACCCAGTACTTC
CASSAGPGQGETQYF
>TRBJ2-1|.|.|TRBV7-9
TGTGCCAGCAGCCCCTTGGGGGAGGAGGTAAATGAGCAGTTCTTC
CASSPLGEEVNEQFF
>TRBJ2-3|.|.|TRBV13
TGTGCCAGCAGCTTAAGAGACCCCAGAAAGACAGATACGCAGTATTTT
CASSLRDPRKTDTQYF
>TRBJ1-2|.|.|TRBV27
TGTGCCAGCACCCCCCTATTGGGGTACAGCTACACCTTC
CASTPLLGYSYTF
>TRBJ2-3|.|.|TRBV27
TGTGCCAGCAGTTTTTTGGATACGCAGTATTTT
CASSFLDTQYF
>TRBJ2-1|.|.|TRBV20-1
TGCAGTGCTCTCGGAAGAGGGTCCTACAATGAGCAGTTCTTC
CSALGRGSYNEQFF
>TRBJ1-2|.|.|TRBV6-5
TGTGCCAGCAGTTACTCAATGGGGAACTATGGCTACACCTTC
CASSYSMGNYGYTF
>TRBJ2-1|.|.|TRBV9
TGTGCCAGCAATGGGGGTACGGATGAGCAGTTCTTC
CASNGGTDEQFF
>TRBJ2-4|.|.|TRBV6-5
TGTGCCAGCAGTTACTCCGGGGAAGGTGGAAACATTCAGTACTTC
CASSYSGEGGNIQYF
>TRBJ2-7|TRBD2|.|TRBV30
TGTGCCTGGAGTATAGCGGGAGGGCCGGGGGAGCAGTACTTC
CAWSIAGGPGEQYF
>TRBJ2-2|TRBD2|.|TRBV9
TGTGCCAGCAGCGTATCGCGGGAGCGGGACACCGGGGAGCTGTTTTTT
CASSVSRERDTGELFF
>TRBJ1-1|.|once|TRBV27
TGTGCCAGCAGTTCAATCGGGTCCAGCGTTGGTGAAGCTTTCTTT
CASSSIGSSVGEAFF
>TRBJ2-1|TRBD2|once|TRBV4-1
TGCGCCAGCAGCCAAGATTGGGCGGGAGCGTCCTACAATGAGCAGTTCTTC
CASSQDWAGASYNEQFF
>TRBJ2-7|.|.|TRBV6-6
TGTGCCAGCAGTTCGACAGGGAGGGGCGAGCAGTACTTC
CASSSTGRGEQYF
>TRBJ1-2|.|.|TRBV29-1
TGCAGCGTTCTTCGGACGGGCAACTATGGCTACACCTTC
CSVLRTGNYGYTF
>TRBJ2-5|.|.|TRBV5-6
TGTGCCAGCAGCTTGGCGGGGGGCGAGACCCAGTACTTC
CASSLAGGETQYF
>TRBJ2-7|TRBD1|few|TRBV19
TGTGCCAGTAGCTGGACAGGGGGCTCCTACGAGCAGTACTTC
CASSWTGGSYEQYF
>TRBJ2-1|.|.|TRBV4-1
TGCGCCAGCAGCTTAACGACGGGGCCTACCTACAATGAGCAGTTCTTC
CASSLTTGPTYNEQFF
>TRBJ1-5|.|.|TRBV27
TGTGCCAGCAGTTTATTAGCAGGTTATAGCAATCAGCCCCAGCATTTT
CASSLLAGYSNQPQHF
>TRBJ1-1|.|.|TRBV6-6
TGTGCCAGCAGTTACCATGTATTCGAGGGTCAATTT
CASSYHVFEGQF
>TRBJ2-3|TRBD1|.|TRBV3-1
TGTGCCAGCAGCCAGCCCCAGGGGGTGGGGGCAGATACGCAGTATTTT
CASSQPQGVGADTQYF
>TRBJ1-2|.|.|TRBV24-1
TGTGCCACCAGTGATCGACCATCGACGGGCCCAGGGGACTACACCTTC
CATSDRPSTGPGDYTF
>TRBJ2-7|.|.|TRBV12-5
TGTGCTAGTGGTACGGGGGTCTCCTACGAGCAGTACTTC
CASGTGVSYEQYF
>TRBJ2-7|.|.|TRBV5-6
TGTGCCAGCAGCATTAGCGTAACCGAGCAGTACTTC
CASSISVTEQYF
>TRBJ2-7|.|.|TRBV5-6
TGTGCCAGCAGCCAGACCCTGAGCTCCTACGAGCAGTACTTC
CASSQTLSSYEQYF
>TRBJ2-7|TRBD1|.|TRBV2
TGTGCCAGCAGGGCTACAGGGGGCCACGAGCAGTACTTC
CASRATGGHEQYF
>TRBJ2-7|TRBD2|.|TRBV19
TGTGCCAGTAGCAACGGACTAGCGGGAGGCTACGAGCAGTACTTC
CASSNGLAGGYEQYF
>TRBJ1-1|TRBD1|.|TRBV10-3
TGTGCCGTAGGGACAGGGGGCGCAGGAACTGAAGCTTTCTTT
CAVGTGGAGTEAFF
>TRBJ2-1|TRBD2|.|TRBV7-7
TGTGCCAGCAGCTTAGGACTAGCCCCCAATGAGCAGTTCTTC
CASSLGLAPNEQFF
>TRBJ2-3|.|.|TRBV13
TGTGCCAGCAGCCACTCAATAGAAAACACAGATACGCAGTATTTT
CASSHSIENTDTQYF
>TRBJ2-7|TRBD2|.|TRBV5-1
TGCGCCAGCAGCTTCGGACTAGCGGGAGAAGACCTCGCCCTCGAGCAGTACTTC
CASSFGLAGEDLALEQYF
>TRBJ2-3|TRBD1|.|TRBV24-1
TGTGCCACCAGTGAGGAACATGGGACAGGGGTCGCCACAGATACGCAGTATTTT
CATSEEHGTGVATDTQYF
>TRBJ2-2|.|.|TRBV24-1
TGTGCCACCAGTGATTTTGACACCGGGGAGCTGTTTTTT
CATSDFDTGELFF